This T cell receptor (beta chain) was identified during a study of shared clonotypes between healthy human individuals. Looking at the study overall: Plates per donor: three CD4 naive, three CD4 memory, two CD8 naive, one CD8 memory.

This clone was found once. The sample holds other DNA sequences that translate to the same CDR3. This CDR3 comprises 15 residues. The V gene end was trimmed by 2 bases and the J gene end by 9 bases; junction bases not matched to a gene: 5. Per germline, CDR1 SGHAT and CDR2 FQNNGV. Each cell subset's genomic DNA was divided evenly among several immunoSEQ plates. Replicate PCRs run on sorted subsets employed approximately 0.2 ug DNA, some 33,000 T cell genomes. The data were produced by immunoSEQ multiplex PCR, yet TCRdb's version contains in-frame clones alone and is incomplete. The table has 2 million to 2.5 million clones, roughly 93% seen once.

The sequence derives from a man aged 18 to 29 in good health. Some clones in this sample may be carry-over from other donors' samples. The chain joins TRBV11-2 to TRBJ2-1, with 12 bases fitting TRBD2. The sample taken for sequencing was naive CD4+ T cells from PBMCs. Subset in this sample: CD45RA+ positively selected. Written as DNA, the CDR3 is TGTGCCAGCAGCTTACTAGCGGGAGGGCCGGGTGAGCAGTTCTTC. Its protein is CASSLLAGGPGEQFF. Combining the CDR3 with reference TRBV11-2 and TRBJ2-1 gives the whole variable domain EAGVAQSPRYKIIEKRQSVAFWCNPISGHATLYWYQQILGQGPKLLIQFQNNGVVDDSQLPKDRFSAERLKGVDSTLKIQPAKLEDSAVYLCASSLLAGGPGEQFFGPGTRLTVL.